This passage covers 27 T cell receptor beta chains from one sample sequenced in a study of beta chain features in type 1 diabetes. Study-level results: Moderate yet significant TCRB CDR3 shortening was seen in Type 1 diabetes patients in all four CD4+ subsets.

Their antigens remain unidentified. The sequenced template was cDNA made from the entire isolated RNA. Here immunoSEQ multiplex PCR was the method, and the copy in TCRdb shows in-frame clones only, minus some. Among approximately 170,000 clones, 7.8% were seen once, and the ten largest hold around 0.94%. Sequencing was performed on central memory CD4+ T cells from blood. The origin of the receptors is a woman aged 40 to 55 with type 1 diabetes.

This clone was counted only a few times. The rearrangement uses TRBV7-6 and TRBJ2-2; tentatively, D is TRBD1 (5 bases). The CDR3 has 14 amino acids. V lost 1 base and J 3 bases, leaving 6 bases between the germline ends. Germline loops: CDR1 SGHVS, CDR2 FNYEAQ. CDR3 sequence reads: CASSLGQYTGELFF. Written as DNA, the CDR3 is TGTGCCAGCAGCTTAGGACAGTACACCGGGGAGCTGTTTTTT.

This chain links TRBV6-5 with TRBJ1-2; TRBD1 matches at 9 bases. Germline CDR1 is MNHEY and CDR2 is SVGAGI. This CDR3 spans 13 amino acids. J lost 7 bases, V lost 6 bases, and 6 bases had no gene match. CDR3 nucleotides: TGTGCCAGCAGCGCTCGGACAGGGGTTGGCTACACCTTC. The encoded protein is CASSARTGVGYTF.

The sample holds a few counts of this clone. The rearrangement links TRBV4-3 to TRBJ2-5, with 14 bases aligning to TRBD2. Looked up from germline, CDR1 is LGHNA and CDR2 is YSLEER. V lost 1 base to trimming and J lost 5 bases; unmatched junction nucleotides: 6. This CDR3 is built from 17 residues. The CDR3 coding sequence is TGCGCCAGCAGCCAAGGGACTAGCGGGGGGATTGTCGAGACCCAGTACTTC. Amino acid sequence: CASSQGTSGGIVETQYF.

The CDR3 nucleotides read TGTGCGCTAGTCACAGATACGCAGTATTTT. This sequence encodes CALVTDTQYF. The V and J genes are TRBV6-1 and TRBJ2-3; D is unresolved. CDR1 and CDR2 (germline): MNHNS, SASEGT. The CDR3 extends over 10 amino acids.

This chain uses TRBV27 with TRBJ2-3; the match to TRBD2 covers 16 bases. J gave up 3 bases and V 6 bases, and 9 bases lay outside the gene matches. The CDR3 loop spans 18 amino acids. Germline CDR1 MNHEY, CDR2 SMNVEV (reference sequence). As DNA, the CDR3 is TGTGCCAGCAGCCAAGGGACTAGCGGGAGGGCCAAGACAGATACGCAGTATTTT. Amino acids: CASSQGTSGRAKTDTQYF.

In this sample, this clone turned up a few times. CDR3 residues: CASSLQANTEAFF. In nucleotides, the CDR3 is TGTGCCAGCAGCTTACAGGCGAACACTGAAGCTTTCTTT. The chain links TRBV7-3 to TRBJ1-1; no reliable D call. Germline CDR1 SGHTA, CDR2 FQGTGA. CDR3 size: 13 residues. With 2 bases removed from V and 1 base from J, the gap between germline ends came to 5 bases.

This clone was detected only a few times. The V gene is TRBV4-3, the J gene TRBJ2-5, with unresolved D. The CDR3 has 15 residues. The V and J ends lost 0 bases and 2 bases respectively, with 10 bases between them. Per germline, CDR1 LGHNA and CDR2 YSLEER. The CDR3 nucleotides are TGCGCCAGCAGCCAAGATGCCCGGGTTCAAGAGACCCAGTACTTC. This sequence encodes CASSQDARVQETQYF.

This chain uses TRBV7-9 with TRBJ1-1; D uncertain. Trimming pared 5 bases from V and 10 bases from J, leaving 17 bases between. Germline-derived CDR1 and CDR2 are SEHNR and FQNEAQ (reference sequence). This CDR3 is built from 13 residues. The CDR3 sequence is CASSLHESPGAFF. The CDR3 DNA reads as TGTGCCAGCAGCCTACATGAGTCCCCAGGAGCTTTCTTT.

The CDR3 protein is CSVEDRARVAEAFF. CDR3 DNA: TGCAGCGTTGAAGATCGGGCCAGGGTGGCTGAAGCTTTCTTT. The gene calls are TRBV29-1 and TRBJ1-1; TRBD1 is a possible D gene (5 bases). The CDR3 sequence is 14 residues long. Trimming stripped 0 bases from V and 6 bases from J, with 14 bases between. Germline lookup yields CDR1 SQVTM and CDR2 ANQGSEA.

The V and J genes are TRBV4-3 and TRBJ2-7; TRBD1 might be the D (5 bases). CDR3 size: 13 residues. Germline assignment: CDR1 LGHNA and CDR2 YSLEER. Trimming removed 4 bases from V and 6 bases from J, with 13 bases in between. CDR3 amino acids: CASSPLTAFEQYF. The CDR3 DNA reads as TGCGCCAGCAGCCCCCTGACAGCATTCGAGCAGTACTTC.

This clone was counted between two and nine times. The same CDR3 arises from other DNA sequences in this sample as well. This chain uses TRBV29-1 with TRBJ2-7; 15 nucleotides match TRBD2. The CDR3 totals 14 residues. Trimming cost V 3 bases and J 6 bases; bases outside gene matches: 3. Germline CDR1 and CDR2: SQVTM and ANQGSEA. The CDR3 region is CSVDGLAGGREQYF. The CDR3 bases are TGCAGCGTTGACGGACTAGCGGGGGGGCGCGAGCAGTACTTC.

This clone showed up just a few times. This chain links TRBV7-3 with TRBJ2-4, with D possibly matching TRBD2 (6 bases). The V gene's germline CDR1 is SGHTA and CDR2 FQGTGA. The germline V and J ends were trimmed by 5 bases and 9 bases, with 20 bases remaining between them. This CDR3 is 15 amino acids long. This CDR3 is CASSPQSGRGGIQYF. CDR3 DNA sequence: TGTGCCAGCAGCCCGCAAAGCGGCCGGGGAGGCATTCAGTACTTC.

There are a few counts of this clone. J is TRBJ1-2 and V is TRBV6-6; no firm D call. Trimming stripped 7 bases from V and 1 base from J, with 13 bases between. Germline lookup yields CDR1 MNHNY and CDR2 SVGAGI (reference sequence). The CDR3 contains 14 residues. CDR3 sequence reads: CASKFNSLNYGYTF. The CDR3 DNA is TGTGCCAGCAAATTCAACTCCCTTAACTATGGCTACACCTTC.

This clone was recorded a few times. The J gene is TRBJ2-7, the V gene TRBV5-1, with D unresolved. Germline V CDR1 and CDR2: SGHRS, YFSETQ. V lost 3 bases and J lost 0, with 4 bases in between. The CDR3 consists of 12 residues. As DNA, the CDR3 is TGCGCCAGCAGCTCGTACTCCTACGAGCAGTACTTC. It yields the protein CASSSYSYEQYF. Together with reference TRBV5-1 and TRBJ2-7, the CDR3 gives the full variable domain: KAGVTQTPRYLIKTRGQQVTLSCSPISGHRSVSWYQQTPGQGLQFLFEYFSETQRNKGNFPGRFSGRQFSNSRSEMNVSTLELGDSALYLCASSSYSYEQYFGPGTRLTVT.

CDR3 in amino acids: CASSFLAGGRSTDTQYF. CDR3 nucleotide sequence: TGTGCCAGCAGTTTTCTAGCGGGGGGGCGTAGCACAGATACGCAGTATTTT. The genes are TRBV27 and TRBJ2-3, with 12 nucleotides matching TRBD2. Germline V gives CDR1 MNHEY, CDR2 SMNVEV (reference sequence). This CDR3 has 17 amino acids. V was clipped by 3 bases and J by 0 bases; unmatched bases: 4.

This clone was recorded a few times. The chain carries TRBV4-1 and TRBJ2-1; TRBD2 might be the D (6 bases). The CDR3 contains 15 residues. Per the germline V gene, CDR1 is MGHRA and CDR2 is YSYEKL. The V end lost 4 bases, the J end lost 9 bases, and 19 bases lay between the germline ends. The CDR3 nucleotides are TGCGCCAGCAGCCTCGGGACTCCCGGGTCCGGTGAGCAGTTCTTC. Its translation: CASSLGTPGSGEQFF.

The J gene is TRBJ2-5, the V gene TRBV5-4; D possibly corresponds to TRBD1 (5 bases). The CDR3 sequence is 15 residues long. Germline-derived CDR1 and CDR2 are SGHNT and YYREEE (reference sequence). V was cut by 4 bases and J by 5 bases, with 18 bases left in between. The CDR3, as DNA: TGTGCCAGCAGCCCAACAGGAGTTCTAAGGGAGACCCAGTACTTC. This sequence encodes CASSPTGVLRETQYF.

In this sample, this clone turned up a few times. The chain uses TRBV30 and TRBJ1-5, with a weak D call TRBD1 (5 bases). The CDR3 runs to 13 residues. Germline V gives CDR1 GTSNPN, CDR2 SVGIG (reference sequence). V was pared by 2 bases and J by 5 bases, with 10 bases between. The CDR3 here is CAWSLGEDQPQHF. The CDR3 bases are TGTGCCTGGAGTCTAGGGGAGGATCAGCCCCAGCATTTT.

The chain employs TRBV2 and TRBJ1-2, with TRBD1 as a possible D gene (5 bases). The CDR3 spans 13 residues. The germline gives CDR1 SNHLY, CDR2 FYNNEI. The V gene lost 8 bases and the J gene lost 4 bases, with 14 bases spanning the gap. The CDR3 DNA reads as TGTGCCAGCCGGGGGGACGGAGGCTATGGCTACACCTTC. Translating it yields CASRGDGGYGYTF.

There are a few counts of this clone. J is TRBJ2-5 and V is TRBV30; D not resolved. The tail of the sequence fits TRBJ2-7 better, so the J call may be wrong. Germline values: CDR1 GTSNPN, CDR2 SVGIG (reference sequence). The CDR3 runs 15 residues. The CDR3 here is CAWSGVAGFSYEQYF. The CDR3 DNA follows: TGTGCCTGGAGTGGGGTCGCCGGGTTCTCCTACGAGCAGTACTTC.

The chain combines TRBV30 with TRBJ1-4, with TRBD1 matching 8 bases. Germline lookup yields CDR1 GTSNPN and CDR2 SVGIG (reference sequence). The CDR3 loop spans 14 amino acids. Trimming took 3 bases from V and 3 from J; bases not matched to a gene: 3. CDR3 loop: CAWRTGDPNEKLFF. DNA for the CDR3: TGTGCCTGGAGGACAGGGGATCCTAATGAAAAACTGTTTTTT.

The sample holds a few counts of this clone. The gene calls are TRBV29-1 and TRBJ1-2; D gene uncertain. The CDR3 extends over 13 amino acids. The germline CDR1 and CDR2 sequences are SQVTM and ANQGSEA. The V and J ends lost 5 bases and 3 bases respectively, with 13 bases between them. CDR3 bases: TGCAGCGTTAAAGGAGATGGTCACTATGGCTACACCTTC. Translation gives CSVKGDGHYGYTF. The variable domain in full, completed from reference TRBV29-1 and TRBJ1-2, reads SAVISQKPSRDICQRGTSLTIQCQVDSQVTMMFWYRQQPGQSLTLIATANQGSEATYESGFVIDKFPISRPNLTFSTLTVSNMSPEDSSIYLCSVKGDGHYGYTFGSGTRLTVV.

This clone has just a few counts. V gene TRBV11-3 combines with J gene TRBJ1-4; D unclear. The CDR3 covers 15 residues. Per germline, CDR1 SGHNT and CDR2 YENEEA. V lost 3 bases to trimming and J lost 8 bases, with 16 bases between them. CDR3 sequence: CASSFEGQTGEKLFF. The CDR3 DNA is TGTGCCAGCAGCTTCGAGGGTCAGACGGGAGAAAAACTGTTTTTT.

The genes are TRBV7-3 and TRBJ1-2, with D uncertain. Germline values: CDR1 SGHTA, CDR2 FQGTGA. The CDR3 has 13 amino acids. The V gene lost 2 bases and the J gene lost 6 bases, with 10 bases spanning the gap. The CDR3 protein is CASSLEPTHGYTF. The CDR3 DNA is TGTGCCAGCAGCTTAGAGCCGACTCATGGCTACACCTTC.

The CDR3 protein is CASSVETGPYEQYF. The CDR3, as DNA: TGTGCCAGCAGCGTAGAGACAGGGCCCTACGAGCAGTACTTC. The chain uses TRBV9 and TRBJ2-7; 7 nucleotides line up with TRBD1. Losses at the gene ends were 0 bases for V and 2 bases for J; bases not matched to a gene: 2. This CDR3 contains 14 residues. Germline V gene data show CDR1 as SGDLS and CDR2 as YYNGEE.

This clone showed up many times. This chain links TRBV30 with TRBJ1-2; TRBD1 matches at 7 bases. After removal of 0 bases from V and 6 bases from J, the junction contained 4 bases not matched to a gene. CDR1 is GTSNPN and CDR2 is SVGIG in the germline V gene (reference sequence). CDR3 length equals 13 residues. Here the CDR3 DNA reads TGTGCCTGGAGTGTTAAGGGGGCAAATGGCTACACCTTC. Encoded protein: CAWSVKGANGYTF.

This clone was seen repeatedly, ten times or more. Other DNA sequences within the sample encode an identical CDR3. V usage is TRBV7-2 and J usage is TRBJ2-5; the match to TRBD2 covers 10 bases. The CDR3 runs to 14 residues. V dropped 1 base and J dropped 4; count of bases not matched to a gene: 0. Looked up from germline, CDR1 is SGHTA and CDR2 is FQGNSA. CDR3 protein: CASSLGLAGETQYF. The CDR3 DNA follows: TGTGCCAGCAGCTTAGGACTAGCGGGAGAGACCCAGTACTTC.